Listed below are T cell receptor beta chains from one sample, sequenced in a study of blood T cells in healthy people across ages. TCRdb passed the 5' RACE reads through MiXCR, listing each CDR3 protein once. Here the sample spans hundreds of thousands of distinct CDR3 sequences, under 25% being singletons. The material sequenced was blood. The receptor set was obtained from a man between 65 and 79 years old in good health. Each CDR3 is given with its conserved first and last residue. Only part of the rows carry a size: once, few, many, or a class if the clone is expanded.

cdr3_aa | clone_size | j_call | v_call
CASSRLAGQNNGQFF | NA | TRBJ2-1 | TRBV5-1
CASSLLQETQYF | many | TRBJ2-5 | TRBV5-1
CSALNLLAGVPDTQYF | many | TRBJ2-3 | TRBV20-1
CASSPPMANNEQFF | few | NA | TRBV18
CASSLTTLGYGYTF | once | TRBJ1-2 | TRBV5-1
CASSLFPSSYEQYF | NA | TRBJ2-7 | TRBV7-8
CASSLAPDLLGEQYF | NA | TRBJ2-7 | TRBV7-2
CASSFQGAYEQYF | many | TRBJ2-7 | TRBV12-3/TRBV12-4
CASSFPFREKTQYF | NA | TRBJ2-5 | TRBV28
CASSLAEGTGNQPQHF | few | TRBJ1-5 | TRBV7-9
CASSLTLAGVLETQYF | few | TRBJ2-5 | TRBV7-9
CSARIGGGGGTYQPQHF | once | TRBJ1-5 | TRBV20-1
CASSIGRTGDTEAFF | few | TRBJ1-1 | TRBV19
CASSLGTSGSIPGELFF | few | TRBJ2-2 | TRBV7-2
CASHRDITTSSGNTIYF | few | TRBJ1-3 | TRBV18
CASSSETGYSNQPQHF | NA | TRBJ1-5 | TRBV5-1
CASRPFSGSYNEQFF | NA | TRBJ2-1 | TRBV2
CASSLDMRNEQFF | NA | TRBJ2-1 | TRBV11-2
CASSLASGRLGTQYF | few | TRBJ2-3 | TRBV5-4
CASSSTSGVRVSTDTQYF | few | TRBJ2-3 | TRBV7-3
CASSLEVGGGGYTF | few | TRBJ1-2 | TRBV5-1
CASSLLAGITQETQYF | NA | TRBJ2-5 | TRBV28